The 2 T cell receptor beta chains below come from one sample, sequenced in a study of blood T cell repertoires in COVID-19. Measured with immunoSEQ multiplex PCR; TCRdb has only the in-frame clones, and not every one. Of 200,000 to 250,000 clones listed, 82% are singletons. Source material: PBMCs or T cells enriched from blood (not recorded which). The receptor set was obtained from an older woman who had recovered from COVID-19.

The chain recombines TRBV30 with TRBJ1-1, with 7 bases matching TRBD1. The CDR3 is 13 amino acids. V lost 1 base to trimming and J lost 4 bases; unmatched junction nucleotides: 3. The germline CDR1 and CDR2 sequences are GTSNPN and SVGIG (reference sequence). The CDR3 loop reads CAWSETGVTEAFF. The CDR3 DNA follows: TGTGCCTGGAGTGAAACAGGGGTCACTGAAGCTTTCTTT.

The chain couples TRBV27 to TRBJ2-7, with 8 bases lining up with TRBD2. The CDR3 is 14 residues long. V lost 9 bases, J lost 0 bases, and 7 bases stayed unmatched. The germline CDR1 and CDR2 sequences are MNHEY and SMNVEV (reference sequence). The CDR3 is CARSGGRSSYEQYF. DNA of the CDR3: TGTGCCAGGAGCGGGGGACGGAGCTCCTACGAGCAGTACTTC.